Below are 10 T cell receptor beta chains sequenced from a single sample in a study of cytomegalovirus exposure and HLA in healthy donors. The PCR was carried out with 60 Vbeta primers and 13 Jbeta primers. Only in-frame clones appear in the TCRdb table, and some are missing; sequencing was by immunoSEQ multiplex PCR. The sample has approximately 110,000 clones, roughly four fifths seen once. Sequencing was performed on PBMCs. These TCRs come from a man aged 45-65 years in good health and CMV-seronegative.

The chain is built from TRBV5-1 and TRBJ1-3, with unresolved D. Germline CDR1 reads SGHRS; CDR2 reads YFSETQ. The V end lost 0 bases, the J end lost 4 bases, and 14 bases lay between the germline ends. CDR3 size: 16 residues. The CDR3 spells CASSLVGTEYGNTIYF. In DNA, the CDR3 is TGCGCCAGCAGCTTGGTCGGCACAGAGTACGGAAACACCATATATTTT. Filled out from reference TRBV5-1 and TRBJ1-3, the complete variable domain reads KAGVTQTPRYLIKTRGQQVTLSCSPISGHRSVSWYQQTPGQGLQFLFEYFSETQRNKGNFPGRFSGRQFSNSRSEMNVSTLELGDSALYLCASSLVGTEYGNTIYFGEGSWLTVV.

The gene calls are TRBV4-3 and TRBJ2-3; D possibly corresponds to TRBD2 (6 bases). Germline V lookup: CDR1 LGHNA, CDR2 YSLEER. Trimming took off 0 bases at V and 8 bases at J, with 9 bases between the two ends. This CDR3 has 13 amino acids. CDR3: CASSQDDGGTQYF. CDR3 nucleotide sequence: TGCGCCAGCAGCCAAGATGACGGGGGTACGCAGTATTTT.

This rearrangement joins TRBV25-1 to TRBJ2-5, with a weak D call TRBD1 (5 bases). The V gene's germline CDR1 is MGHDK and CDR2 SYGVNS. Trimming stripped 5 bases from V and 3 bases from J, with 7 bases between. The length of the CDR3 is 12 residues. The CDR3 sequence: CASSKGEETQYF. CDR3 bases: TGTGCCAGCAGTAAAGGGGAAGAGACCCAGTACTTC.

The CDR3 is CSARGGGANTF. The DNA of the CDR3 is TGCAGTGCTAGAGGAGGGGGCGCGAACACCTTC. The V call is TRBV20-1, the J call TRBJ1-2, with 7 bases fitting TRBD1. The J segment lost 12 bases and the V segment lost 1 base, leaving 5 bases of the junction unmatched. Germline V gene data show CDR1 as DFQATT and CDR2 as SNEGSKA (reference sequence). The length of the CDR3 is 11 residues.

This clone has a single count. V and J are TRBV5-6 and TRBJ2-7; D call uncertain. The CDR3 is made up of 13 amino acids. The V gene's germline CDR1 is SGHDT and CDR2 YYEEEE. V lost 0 bases to trimming and J lost 4 bases, with 8 bases between them. CDR3 loop: CASSLVAAYEQYF. The CDR3 DNA follows: TGTGCCAGCAGCTTGGTCGCCGCGTACGAGCAGTACTTC.

Points on this clone: Additional DNA sequences in this sample encode the identical CDR3. Here the CDR3 DNA reads TGTGCCAGTAGTATCGGGACATTAAACACTGAAGCTTTCTTT. Encoded protein: CASSIGTLNTEAFF. The chain carries TRBV19 and TRBJ1-1; a possible D gene is TRBD1 (6 bases). V was pared by 3 bases and J by 2 bases, with 10 bases between. Germline V lookup: CDR1 LNHDA, CDR2 SQIVND (reference sequence). CDR3 length: 14 residues.

The chain joins TRBV18 to TRBJ2-1; 8 nucleotides agree with TRBD1. The CDR3 is 14 residues long. V lost 0 bases, J lost 9 bases, and 4 bases stayed unmatched. The V gene's germline CDR1 is KGHSH and CDR2 LQKENI. The DNA for the CDR3 is TGTGCCAGCTCACCACCGGACAGGGAAGGTGAGCAGTTCTTC. Protein: CASSPPDREGEQFF.

The sample holds a few counts of this clone. The gene calls are TRBV10-1 and TRBJ2-3; 7 nucleotides agree with TRBD2. CDR1 is WNHNN, CDR2 SYGVQD, per germline (reference sequence). The CDR3 contains 17 residues. V dropped 0 bases and J dropped 4; count of bases not matched to a gene: 10. This CDR3 reads CASSESNGGSRADTQYF. In DNA form, the CDR3 reads TGCGCCAGCAGTGAGTCGAACGGGGGGTCGAGGGCAGATACGCAGTATTTT.

V is TRBV28 and J is TRBJ1-5, with D uncertain. V dropped 8 bases and J dropped 5 bases, with 19 bases sitting between them. The CDR3 totals 15 residues. Germline lookup yields CDR1 MDHEN and CDR2 SYDVKM. The DNA for the CDR3 is TGTGCCAGCTCCGGGTCATTGCAAGGCGATCAGCCCCAGCATTTT. Its protein product is CASSGSLQGDQPQHF.

This clone turned up a few times. The genes are TRBV4-2 and TRBJ2-5; 11 bases are shared with TRBD2. The CDR3 is 18 amino acids. Germline values: CDR1 LGHNA, CDR2 YNFKEQ. Germline trimming cut 4 bases from V and 5 bases from J; bases unmatched to any gene: 15. The CDR3 spells CASSPGVSLAGGGETQYF. CDR3 sequence (DNA): TGTGCCAGCAGCCCCGGTGTGTCCCTAGCGGGGGGCGGGGAGACCCAGTACTTC.